Only one count was recorded for the clone carrying this T cell receptor (beta chain). The antigen is undetermined. PCR employed 60 Vbeta and 13 Jbeta primers. Sequencing used immunoSEQ multiplex PCR; TCRdb keeps in-frame clones, though not all of them. The sample lists approximately 160,000 clones, over 80% occurring once. The data derive from a study of cytomegalovirus exposure and HLA in healthy donors. Findings of the study overall: Researchers had no immune exposure information except CMV serostatus available.

The CDR3 length is 15 residues. Per germline, CDR1 SGHNT and CDR2 YYREEE (reference sequence). The V gene end was trimmed by 3 bases and the J gene end by 8 bases; junction bases not matched to a gene: 8. The genes are TRBV5-4 and TRBJ2-1; 10 positions agree with TRBD2. Sequencing was performed on PBMCs. This receptor was obtained from a human donor in good health. The CDR3 coding sequence is TGTGCCAGCAGCTCCTCACTAGCGGGGTATCATGAGCAGTTCTTC. Amino acids: CASSSSLAGYHEQFF.